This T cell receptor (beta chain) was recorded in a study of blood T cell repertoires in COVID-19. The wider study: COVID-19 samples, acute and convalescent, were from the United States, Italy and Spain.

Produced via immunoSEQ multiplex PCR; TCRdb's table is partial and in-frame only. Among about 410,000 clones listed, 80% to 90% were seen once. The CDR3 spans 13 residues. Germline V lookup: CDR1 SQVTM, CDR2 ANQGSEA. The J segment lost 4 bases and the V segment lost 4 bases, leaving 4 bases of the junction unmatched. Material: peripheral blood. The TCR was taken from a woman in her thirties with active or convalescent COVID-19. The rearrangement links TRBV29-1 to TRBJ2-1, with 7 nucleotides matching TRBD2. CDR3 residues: CSVVWGGYNEQFF. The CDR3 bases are TGCAGCGTTGTATGGGGAGGGTACAATGAGCAGTTCTTC.